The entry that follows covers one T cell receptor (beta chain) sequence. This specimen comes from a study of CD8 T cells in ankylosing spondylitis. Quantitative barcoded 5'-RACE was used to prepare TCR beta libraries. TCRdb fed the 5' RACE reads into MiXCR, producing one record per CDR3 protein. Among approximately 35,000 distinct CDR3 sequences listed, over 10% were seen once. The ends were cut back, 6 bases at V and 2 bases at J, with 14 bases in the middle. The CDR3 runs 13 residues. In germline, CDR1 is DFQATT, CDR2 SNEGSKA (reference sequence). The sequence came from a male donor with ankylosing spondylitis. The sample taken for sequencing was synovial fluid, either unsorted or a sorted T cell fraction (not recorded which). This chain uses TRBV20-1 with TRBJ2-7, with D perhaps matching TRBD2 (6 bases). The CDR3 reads CSAPWGDPYEQYF. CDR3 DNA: TGCAGTGCCCCGTGGGGGGACCCCTACGAGCAGTACTTC.